Presented here are 19 T cell receptor beta chains from one specimen sequenced in a study of T cell changes during pregnancy in multiple sclerosis. This table comes from immunoSEQ multiplex PCR, and its TCRdb copy is limited to in-frame clones, with some not included. The sample lists some 19,000 clones, approximately 88% occurring once. The sequencing used CD8+ T cells from peripheral blood mononuclear cells, collected after pregnancy. The receptors originated from a female donor in good health, enrolled as a control in a pregnancy study.

V is TRBV2 and J is TRBJ2-6; possibly TRBD2 for D (5 bases). The CDR3 sequence is 17 residues long. Per germline, CDR1 SNHLY and CDR2 FYNNEI. V lost 3 bases, J lost 0 bases, and 12 bases lay in between. CDR3 sequence reads: CASSESGVYSGANVLTF. CDR3 nucleotides: TGTGCCAGCAGTGAGTCCGGGGTCTACTCTGGGGCCAACGTCCTGACTTTC.

The gene calls are TRBV16 and TRBJ1-1; D is undetermined. Looked up from germline, CDR1 is KGHSY and CDR2 is FQNENV. Trimming took 4 bases from V and 0 from J, leaving 6 bases between them. CDR3 length: 13 amino acids. The CDR3 protein is CASSRSMNTEAFF. CDR3 nucleotides: TGTGCCAGCAGCCGTAGCATGAACACTGAAGCTTTCTTT. Full variable domain (missing parts from reference TRBV16 and TRBJ1-1): GEEVAQTPKHLVRGEGQKAKLYCAPIKGHSYVFWYQQVLKNEFKFLISFQNENVFDETGMPKERFSAKCLPNSPCSLEIQATKLEDSAVYFCASSRSMNTEAFFGQGTRLTVV.

The chain uses TRBV5-1 and TRBJ2-7, with D possibly TRBD2 on 6 matching bases. Germline loops: CDR1 SGHRS, CDR2 YFSETQ. Trimming removed 4 bases at V and 7 bases at J, with 18 bases between. There are 14 residues in the CDR3. CDR3 sequence (DNA): TGCGCCAGCAGCGCCGCCGGGGGAAAAGGAGAGCAGTACTTC. Translating gives CASSAAGGKGEQYF.

The gene calls are TRBV7-2 and TRBJ2-1, with TRBD2 matching over 9 bases. CDR1 and CDR2 (germline): SGHTA, FQGNSA. Unmatched junction bases numbered 5, after V lost 2 bases and J lost 6 bases. The length of the CDR3 is 15 residues. CDR3 nucleotides: TGTGCCAGCAGCTTACTCGCGGGGGGGATCAATGAGCAGTTCTTC. Translating it yields CASSLLAGGINEQFF.

J is TRBJ2-3 and V is TRBV6-4, with 9 nucleotides matching TRBD2. After removal of 4 bases from V and 1 base from J, the junction contained 0 bases not matched to a gene. The CDR3 runs to 14 residues. Germline CDR1 is MRHNA and CDR2 is SNTAGT. Written as DNA, the CDR3 is TGTGCCAGCAGTGTAGCGGGGGGCACAGATACGCAGTATTTT. Translation: CASSVAGGTDTQYF.

The chain carries TRBV19 and TRBJ1-1; D ambiguous. Germline V CDR1 and CDR2: LNHDA, SQIVND (reference sequence). V was pared by 6 bases and J by 0 bases, with 8 bases between. The CDR3 sequence is 13 residues long. The CDR3 DNA reads TGTGCCAGTAGGGCAGACATGAACACTGAAGCTTTCTTT. It specifies CASRADMNTEAFF.

DNA for the CDR3: TGTGCCAGCAGCTTAGATAGTAACAATCAGCCCCAGCATTTT. Translating gives CASSLDSNNQPQHF. The chain uses TRBV7-9 and TRBJ1-5; D uncertain. Trimming removed 1 base at V and 3 bases at J, with 7 bases between. Germline loops: CDR1 SEHNR, CDR2 FQNEAQ (reference sequence). The CDR3 loop spans 14 amino acids.

This chain connects TRBV10-3 to TRBJ2-2, with TRBD1 matching 8 bases. After removal of 0 bases from V and 6 bases from J, the junction contained 6 bases not matched to a gene. CDR3 length equals 16 residues. CDR1 and CDR2 from the germline V gene are ENHRY and SYGVKD. Written as DNA, the CDR3 is TGTGCCATCAGTGAGTCCGGGCAGGGGGCCCCCGGGGAGCTGTTTTTT. It encodes CAISESGQGAPGELFF.

The chain uses TRBV9 and TRBJ1-3, with TRBD1 as a possible D gene (5 bases). Germline V CDR1 and CDR2: SGDLS, YYNGEE. The CDR3 has 17 residues. Trimming removed 0 bases at V and 0 bases at J, with 13 bases between. The CDR3 loop reads CASSVDAGRLSGNTIYF. For the CDR3, the DNA is TGTGCCAGCAGCGTAGATGCGGGGCGGCTCTCTGGAAACACCATATATTTT.

The chain joins TRBV13 to TRBJ1-1; 7 positions match TRBD1. CDR3 length: 13 residues. V gave up 4 bases and J gave up 4 bases; unmatched junction bases: 3. CDR1 is PRHDT and CDR2 is FYEKMQ in the germline V gene (reference sequence). The CDR3 region has the DNA TGTGCCAGCAGCTCACCAGGGGGCACTGAAGCTTTCTTT. Translation: CASSSPGGTEAFF. The full variable domain, with the rest looked up from reference TRBV13 and TRBJ1-1, is AAGVIQSPRHLIKEKRETATLKCYPIPRHDTVYWYQQGPGQDPQFLISFYEKMQSDKGSIPDRFSAQQFSDYHSELNMSSLELGDSALYFCASSSPGGTEAFFGQGTRLTVV.

The chain is built from TRBV27 and TRBJ2-4; D perhaps matches TRBD2 (6 bases). The CDR3 spans 13 residues. Germline CDR1 is MNHEY and CDR2 is SMNVEV (reference sequence). Trimming shortened V by 4 bases and J by 4 bases, and 8 bases separated the two germline ends. The CDR3 sequence: CASSWGRKNIQYF. The CDR3 DNA reads TGTGCCAGCAGTTGGGGGAGGAAAAACATTCAGTACTTC.

The rearrangement uses TRBV7-6 and TRBJ2-1; TRBD2 matches at 8 bases. Germline V lookup: CDR1 SGHVS, CDR2 FNYEAQ. The CDR3 spans 19 residues. The J segment lost 6 bases and the V segment lost 5 bases, leaving 21 bases of the junction unmatched. The CDR3 DNA sequence: TGTGCCAGCAGCCCCAAAAGTCTAGCGGGTACCCCCGTTAGCAATGAGCAGTTCTTC. It codes for CASSPKSLAGTPVSNEQFF.

This clone was counted between two and nine times. The genes are TRBV6-4 and TRBJ2-6; no definite D call. Trimming stripped 0 bases from V and 0 bases from J, with 6 bases between. The CDR3 consists of 16 residues. CDR1 is MRHNA and CDR2 is SNTAGT in the germline V gene. In DNA form, the CDR3 reads TGTGCCAGCAGTGACTCGGGCAGCTCTGGGGCCAACGTCCTGACTTTC. Translated: CASSDSGSSGANVLTF.

The chain employs TRBV19 and TRBJ2-7; TRBD1 matches 9 bases. The CDR3 loop spans 15 amino acids. CDR1 is LNHDA, CDR2 SQIVND, per germline (reference sequence). The J segment lost 5 bases and the V segment lost 5 bases, leaving 10 bases of the junction unmatched. The CDR3 here is CASSASDRGGNEQYF. CDR3 nucleotide sequence: TGTGCCAGTAGTGCTTCGGACAGGGGCGGGAACGAGCAGTACTTC.

The chain employs TRBV27 and TRBJ1-1, with 9 bases aligning to TRBD1. CDR1 MNHEY and CDR2 SMNVEV come from the germline V gene (reference sequence). CDR3 length: 15 amino acids. V lost 4 bases and J lost 6; bases outside the gene matches: 9. CDR3 sequence reads: CASSSGTGKVAEAFF. Here the CDR3 DNA reads TGTGCCAGCAGTTCAGGGACAGGGAAGGTGGCTGAAGCTTTCTTT.

The rearrangement links TRBV7-2 to TRBJ1-4; D remains unclear. The CDR3 loop spans 15 amino acids. The germline V gene encodes CDR1 SGHTA and CDR2 FQGNSA. V shed 1 base and J shed 6 bases, with 12 bases lying between them. The CDR3 DNA follows: TGTGCCAGCAGCTTAGGGAGGGTGGCAGATGAAAAACTGTTTTTT. Its protein is CASSLGRVADEKLFF. The whole variable domain, remainder taken from reference TRBV7-2 and TRBJ1-4, is GAGVSQSPSNKVTEKGKDVELRCDPISGHTALYWYRQSLGQGLEFLIYFQGNSAPDKSGLPSDRFSAERTGGSVSTLTIQRTQQEDSAVYLCASSLGRVADEKLFFGSGTQLSVL.

The V call is TRBV7-9, the J call TRBJ1-1, with a tentative D call TRBD1 (5 bases). Germline V gives CDR1 SEHNR, CDR2 FQNEAQ (reference sequence). The CDR3 consists of 15 residues. V was trimmed by 4 bases and J by 0 bases, leaving 12 bases between them. CDR3: CASSSPTAMNTEAFF. DNA of the CDR3: TGTGCCAGCAGCTCGCCGACAGCCATGAACACTGAAGCTTTCTTT. The full variable domain, rest sourced from reference TRBV7-9 and TRBJ1-1, is DTGVSQNPRHKITKRGQNVTFRCDPISEHNRLYWYRQTLGQGPEFLTYFQNEAQLEKSRLLSDRFSAERPKGSFSTLEIQRTEQGDSAMYLCASSSPTAMNTEAFFGQGTRLTVV.

The rearrangement joins TRBV27 to TRBJ2-1, with 7 bases lining up with TRBD1. The CDR3 contains 14 residues. Germline values: CDR1 MNHEY, CDR2 SMNVEV (reference sequence). With 6 bases clipped from V and 6 bases from J, the junction kept 8 bases outside the gene matches. CDR3 residues: CASSDRELGNEQFF. CDR3 bases: TGTGCCAGCAGCGACAGGGAATTAGGCAATGAGCAGTTCTTC.

This chain connects TRBV30 to TRBJ1-2; 7 nucleotides match TRBD1. This CDR3 has 15 amino acids. Germline V gene sequence: CDR1 GTSNPN, CDR2 SVGIG (reference sequence). V trimming: 3 bases; J trimming: 4 bases; junction bases outside the gene matches: 11. As DNA, the CDR3 is TGTGCCTGGAGCGTCCGGGGCAGGGGGTCCTATGGCTACACCTTC. Translating gives CAWSVRGRGSYGYTF.